This entry features one T cell receptor beta chain sequence. Its antigen is currently unknown. Extracted from the samples, RNA was reverse transcribed into cDNA to serve as the sequencing template. Repertoires were generated with immunoSEQ multiplex PCR, while TCRdb's copy carries only in-frame clones and drops some. The data show about 200,000 clones, less than 65% seen once. The germline V and J ends were trimmed by 0 bases and 7 bases, with 9 bases remaining between them. The CDR3 spans 12 residues. CDR1 is GTSNPN and CDR2 is SVGIG in the germline V gene (reference sequence). The data stem from a study of CD8+ T cells in alopecia areata. Study-level points and caveats: Higher clonality was seen in lesional scalp than in normal scalp, especially in alopecia totalis/universalis. There were many expanded lesional clones persisting in scalp and blood during tofacitinib.

Treatment meaning: oral pan-JAK inhibitor, 5-10 mg twice daily. From alopecia areata patients, lesional scalp punch biopsies and peripheral blood were collected. This receptor was taken from a human donor with alopecia areata. The chain uses TRBV30 and TRBJ1-1; D is perhaps TRBD1 (5 bases). Sequences were derived from CD4+ T cells sorted from blood, sampled at week 4, from a patient treated with tofacitinib. CDR3 nucleotides: TGTGCCTGGAGTGTGTTGGGGGTTGAAGCTTTCTTT. This translates into CAWSVLGVEAFF.